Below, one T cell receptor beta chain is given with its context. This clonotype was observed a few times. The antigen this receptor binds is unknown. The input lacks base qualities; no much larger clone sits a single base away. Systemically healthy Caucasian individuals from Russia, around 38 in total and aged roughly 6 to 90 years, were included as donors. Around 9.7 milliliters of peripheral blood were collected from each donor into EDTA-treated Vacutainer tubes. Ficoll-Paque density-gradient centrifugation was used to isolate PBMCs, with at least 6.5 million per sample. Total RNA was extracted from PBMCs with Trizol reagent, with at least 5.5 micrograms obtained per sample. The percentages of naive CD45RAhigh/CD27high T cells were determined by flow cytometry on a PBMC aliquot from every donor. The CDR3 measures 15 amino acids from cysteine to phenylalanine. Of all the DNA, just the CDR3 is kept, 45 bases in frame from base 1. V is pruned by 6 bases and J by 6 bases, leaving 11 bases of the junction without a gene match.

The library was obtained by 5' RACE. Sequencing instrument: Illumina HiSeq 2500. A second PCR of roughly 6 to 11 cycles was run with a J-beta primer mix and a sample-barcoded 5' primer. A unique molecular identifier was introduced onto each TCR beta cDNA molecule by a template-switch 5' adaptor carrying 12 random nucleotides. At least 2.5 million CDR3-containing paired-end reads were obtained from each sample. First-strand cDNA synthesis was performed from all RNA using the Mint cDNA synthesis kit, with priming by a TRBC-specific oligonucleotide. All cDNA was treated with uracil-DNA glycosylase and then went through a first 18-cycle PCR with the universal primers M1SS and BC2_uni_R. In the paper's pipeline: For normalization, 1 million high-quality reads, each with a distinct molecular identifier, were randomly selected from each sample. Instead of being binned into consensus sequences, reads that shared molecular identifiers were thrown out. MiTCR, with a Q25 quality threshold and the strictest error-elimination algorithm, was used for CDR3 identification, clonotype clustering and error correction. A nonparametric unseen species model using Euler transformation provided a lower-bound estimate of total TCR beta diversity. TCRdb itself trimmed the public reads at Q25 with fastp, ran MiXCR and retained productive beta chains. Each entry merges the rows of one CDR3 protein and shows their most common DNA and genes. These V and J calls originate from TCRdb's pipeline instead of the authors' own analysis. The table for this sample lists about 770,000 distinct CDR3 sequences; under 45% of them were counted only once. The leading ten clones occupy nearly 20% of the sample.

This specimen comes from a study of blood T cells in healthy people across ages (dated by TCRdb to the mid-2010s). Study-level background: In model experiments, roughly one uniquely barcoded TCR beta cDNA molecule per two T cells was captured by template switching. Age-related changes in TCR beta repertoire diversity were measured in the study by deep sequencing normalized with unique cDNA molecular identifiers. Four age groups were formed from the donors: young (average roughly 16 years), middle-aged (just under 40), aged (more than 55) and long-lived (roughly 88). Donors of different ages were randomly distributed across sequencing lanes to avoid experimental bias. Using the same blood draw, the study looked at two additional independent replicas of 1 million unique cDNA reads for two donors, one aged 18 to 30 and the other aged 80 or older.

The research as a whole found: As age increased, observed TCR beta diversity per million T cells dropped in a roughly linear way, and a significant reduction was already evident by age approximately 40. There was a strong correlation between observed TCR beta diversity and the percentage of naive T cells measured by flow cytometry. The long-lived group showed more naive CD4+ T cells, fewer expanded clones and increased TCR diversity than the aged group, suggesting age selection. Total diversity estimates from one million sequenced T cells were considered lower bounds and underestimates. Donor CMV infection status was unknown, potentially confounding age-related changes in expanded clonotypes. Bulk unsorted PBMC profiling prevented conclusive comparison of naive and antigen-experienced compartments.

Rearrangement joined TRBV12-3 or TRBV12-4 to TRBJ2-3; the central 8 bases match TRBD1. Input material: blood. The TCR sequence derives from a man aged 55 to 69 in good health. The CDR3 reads CASRNADRAMDTQYF. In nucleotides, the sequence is TGTGCCAGCAGAAACGCGGACAGGGCCATGGATACGCAGTATTTT.